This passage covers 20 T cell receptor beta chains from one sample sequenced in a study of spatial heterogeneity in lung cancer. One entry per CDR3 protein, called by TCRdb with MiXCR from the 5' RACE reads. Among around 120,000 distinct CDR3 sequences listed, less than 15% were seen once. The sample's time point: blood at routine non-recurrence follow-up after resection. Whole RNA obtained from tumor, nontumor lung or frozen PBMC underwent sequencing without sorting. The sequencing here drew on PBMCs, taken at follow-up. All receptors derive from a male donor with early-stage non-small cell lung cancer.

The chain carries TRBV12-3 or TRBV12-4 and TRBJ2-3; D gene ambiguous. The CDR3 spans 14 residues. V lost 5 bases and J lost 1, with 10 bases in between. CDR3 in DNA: TGTGCCAGCAGTGAACCTCGGGGCACAGATACGCAGTATTTT. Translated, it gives CASSEPRGTDTQYF.

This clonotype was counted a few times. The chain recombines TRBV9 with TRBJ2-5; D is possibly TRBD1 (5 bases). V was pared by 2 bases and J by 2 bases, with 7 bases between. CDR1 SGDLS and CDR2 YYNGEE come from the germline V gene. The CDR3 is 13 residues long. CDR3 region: CASSVTGQETQYF. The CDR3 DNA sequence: TGTGCCAGCAGCGTTACAGGTCAAGAGACCCAGTACTTC.

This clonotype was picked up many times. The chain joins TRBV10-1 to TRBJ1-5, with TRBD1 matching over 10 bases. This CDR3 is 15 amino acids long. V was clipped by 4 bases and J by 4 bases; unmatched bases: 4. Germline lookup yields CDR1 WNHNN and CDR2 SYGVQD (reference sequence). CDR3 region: CASSAGTGANQPQHF. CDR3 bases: TGCGCCAGCAGTGCGGGGACAGGGGCGAATCAGCCCCAGCATTTT.

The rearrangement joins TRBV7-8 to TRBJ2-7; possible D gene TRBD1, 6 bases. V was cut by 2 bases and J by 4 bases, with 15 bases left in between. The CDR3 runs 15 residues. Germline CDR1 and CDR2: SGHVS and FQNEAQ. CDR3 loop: CASSLSTGVLYEQYF. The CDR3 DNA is TGTGCCAGCAGCTTATCGACAGGAGTACTTTACGAGCAGTACTTC.

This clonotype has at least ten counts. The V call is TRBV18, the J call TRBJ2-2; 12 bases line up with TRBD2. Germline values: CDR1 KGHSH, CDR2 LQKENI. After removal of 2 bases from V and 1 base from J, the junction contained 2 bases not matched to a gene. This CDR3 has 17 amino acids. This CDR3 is CASSPMGLAGNTGELFF. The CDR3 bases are TGTGCCAGCTCACCAATGGGACTAGCGGGGAACACCGGGGAGCTGTTTTTT.

CDR3 region: CASSPPLAAGLNTGELFF. The DNA for the CDR3 is TGTGCCAGCAGCCCCCCGCTAGCGGCGGGCCTAAACACCGGGGAGCTGTTTTTT. V is TRBV3-1 and J is TRBJ2-2; 7 bases are a match to TRBD2. The J segment lost 2 bases and the V segment lost 4 bases, leaving 13 bases of the junction unmatched. Per germline, CDR1 LGHDT and CDR2 YNNKEL (reference sequence). CDR3 length: 18 residues. The entire variable domain, with the rest obtained from reference TRBV3-1 and TRBJ2-2, is as follows: DTAVSQTPKYLVTQMGNDKSIKCEQNLGHDTMYWYKQDSKKFLKIMFSYNNKELIINETVPNRFSPKSPDKAHLNLHINSLELGDSAVYFCASSPPLAAGLNTGELFFGEGSRLTVL.

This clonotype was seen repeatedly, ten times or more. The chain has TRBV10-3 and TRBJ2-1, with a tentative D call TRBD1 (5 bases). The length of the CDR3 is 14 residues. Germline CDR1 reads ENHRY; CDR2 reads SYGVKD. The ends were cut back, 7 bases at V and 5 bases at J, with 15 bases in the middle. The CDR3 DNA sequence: TGTGCCATCAAACGACAGAGCCCGGACAATGAGCAGTTCTTC. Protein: CAIKRQSPDNEQFF.

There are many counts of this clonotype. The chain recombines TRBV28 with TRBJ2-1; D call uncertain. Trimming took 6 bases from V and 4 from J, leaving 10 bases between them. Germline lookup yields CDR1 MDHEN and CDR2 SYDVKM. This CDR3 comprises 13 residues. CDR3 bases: TGTGCCAGCAGCCTGCCTGCTTACAATGAGCAGTTCTTC. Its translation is CASSLPAYNEQFF.

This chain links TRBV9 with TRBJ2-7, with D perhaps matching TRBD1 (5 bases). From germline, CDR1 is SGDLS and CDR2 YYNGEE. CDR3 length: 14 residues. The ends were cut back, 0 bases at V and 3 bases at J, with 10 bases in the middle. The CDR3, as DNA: TGTGCCAGCAGCGTAGCCGGAAGGGGCTACGAGCAGTACTTC. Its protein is CASSVAGRGYEQYF.

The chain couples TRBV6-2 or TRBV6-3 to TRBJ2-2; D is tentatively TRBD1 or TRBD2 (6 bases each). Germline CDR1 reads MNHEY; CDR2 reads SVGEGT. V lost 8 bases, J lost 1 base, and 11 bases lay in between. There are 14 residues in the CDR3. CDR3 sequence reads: CASAGGLNTGELFF. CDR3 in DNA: TGTGCCAGCGCCGGGGGCTTGAACACCGGGGAGCTGTTTTTT.

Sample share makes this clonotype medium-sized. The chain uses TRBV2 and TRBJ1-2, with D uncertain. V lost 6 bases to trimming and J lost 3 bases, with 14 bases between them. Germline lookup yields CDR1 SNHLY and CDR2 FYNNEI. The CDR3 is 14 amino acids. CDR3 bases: TGTGCCAGCAGAGGCTCAGCTCTTGACTATGGCTACACCTTC. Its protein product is CASRGSALDYGYTF.

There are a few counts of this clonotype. CDR3 DNA: TGTGCCAGCAGCTTTAACATTGTAGGGTCGACCGGGCCCTATGGCTACACCTTC. Translation: CASSFNIVGSTGPYGYTF. The chain has TRBV5-6 and TRBJ1-2, with D unresolved. Germline assignment: CDR1 SGHDT and CDR2 YYEEEE. Trimming cost V 2 bases and J 4 bases, with 24 bases left between them. The CDR3 has 18 amino acids.

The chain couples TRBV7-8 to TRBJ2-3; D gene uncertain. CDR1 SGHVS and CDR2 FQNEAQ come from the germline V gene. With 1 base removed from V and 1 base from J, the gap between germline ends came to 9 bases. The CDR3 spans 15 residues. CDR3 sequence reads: CASSLEDRGTDTQYF. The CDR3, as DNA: TGTGCCAGCAGCTTAGAGGATCGGGGCACAGATACGCAGTATTTT.

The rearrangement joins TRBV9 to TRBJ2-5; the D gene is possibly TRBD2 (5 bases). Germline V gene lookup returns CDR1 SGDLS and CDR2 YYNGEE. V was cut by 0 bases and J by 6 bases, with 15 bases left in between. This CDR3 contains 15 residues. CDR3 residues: CASSVAPTNSKTQYF. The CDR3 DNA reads TGTGCCAGCAGCGTAGCGCCGACTAACTCGAAGACCCAGTACTTC.

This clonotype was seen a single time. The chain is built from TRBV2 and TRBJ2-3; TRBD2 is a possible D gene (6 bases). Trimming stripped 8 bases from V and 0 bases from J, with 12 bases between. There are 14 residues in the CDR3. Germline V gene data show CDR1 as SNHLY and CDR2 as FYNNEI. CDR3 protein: CASSGLASTDTQYF. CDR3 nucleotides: TGTGCCAGCTCGGGACTGGCTAGCACAGATACGCAGTATTTT.

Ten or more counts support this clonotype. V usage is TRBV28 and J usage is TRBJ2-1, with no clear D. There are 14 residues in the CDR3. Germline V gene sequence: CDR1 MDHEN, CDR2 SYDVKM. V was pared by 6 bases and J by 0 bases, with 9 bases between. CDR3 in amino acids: CASSSGPSYNEQFF. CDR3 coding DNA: TGTGCCAGCAGCTCCGGGCCCTCCTACAATGAGCAGTTCTTC.

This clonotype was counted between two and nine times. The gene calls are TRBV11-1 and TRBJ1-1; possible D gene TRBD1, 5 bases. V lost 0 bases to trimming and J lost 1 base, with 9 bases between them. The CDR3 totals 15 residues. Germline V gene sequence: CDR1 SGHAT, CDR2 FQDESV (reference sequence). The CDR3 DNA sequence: TGTGCCAGCAGCTTAGCGACAGTGGGGAACACTGAAGCTTTCTTT. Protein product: CASSLATVGNTEAFF.

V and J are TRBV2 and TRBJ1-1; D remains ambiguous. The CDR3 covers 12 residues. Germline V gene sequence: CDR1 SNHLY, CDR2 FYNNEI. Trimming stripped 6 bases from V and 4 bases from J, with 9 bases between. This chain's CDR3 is CASSPSSTEAFF. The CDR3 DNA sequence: TGTGCCAGCAGCCCGTCGAGCACTGAAGCTTTCTTT.

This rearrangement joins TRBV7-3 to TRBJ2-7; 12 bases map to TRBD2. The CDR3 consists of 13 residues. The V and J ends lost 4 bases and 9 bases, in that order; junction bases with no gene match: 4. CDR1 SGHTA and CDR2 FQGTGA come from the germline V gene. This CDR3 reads CASSSLAGGPQYF. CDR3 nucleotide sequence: TGTGCCAGCAGCTCACTAGCGGGGGGCCCGCAGTACTTC.

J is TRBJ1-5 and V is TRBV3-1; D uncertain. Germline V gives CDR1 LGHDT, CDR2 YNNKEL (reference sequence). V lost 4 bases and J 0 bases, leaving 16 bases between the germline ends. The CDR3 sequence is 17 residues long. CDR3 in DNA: TGTGCCAGCAGCCTCACTTCGGGTGTTCATAGCAATCAGCCCCAGCATTTT. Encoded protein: CASSLTSGVHSNQPQHF.